This entry describes one T cell receptor (beta chain). TCRdb reprocessed the RT-PCR reads with MiXCR, giving one entry per CDR3 protein. The data contain about 680,000 distinct CDR3 sequences, 12% to 15% of them singletons. Sequenced material: memory CD4+ T cells from blood. This sequence originates from a female donor in good health, serving as a healthy control.

The CDR3 nucleotides read TGCAGTGCCGCTAGCGGGACCGCCTCCTACGAGCAGTACTTC. It specifies CSAASGTASYEQYF. The V call is TRBV20-1, the J call TRBJ2-7; TRBD2 aligns across 9 bases. The CDR3 is 14 amino acids. With V trimmed by 6 bases and J by 0 bases, 6 bases remained unmatched. From germline, CDR1 is DFQATT and CDR2 SNEGSKA (reference sequence).